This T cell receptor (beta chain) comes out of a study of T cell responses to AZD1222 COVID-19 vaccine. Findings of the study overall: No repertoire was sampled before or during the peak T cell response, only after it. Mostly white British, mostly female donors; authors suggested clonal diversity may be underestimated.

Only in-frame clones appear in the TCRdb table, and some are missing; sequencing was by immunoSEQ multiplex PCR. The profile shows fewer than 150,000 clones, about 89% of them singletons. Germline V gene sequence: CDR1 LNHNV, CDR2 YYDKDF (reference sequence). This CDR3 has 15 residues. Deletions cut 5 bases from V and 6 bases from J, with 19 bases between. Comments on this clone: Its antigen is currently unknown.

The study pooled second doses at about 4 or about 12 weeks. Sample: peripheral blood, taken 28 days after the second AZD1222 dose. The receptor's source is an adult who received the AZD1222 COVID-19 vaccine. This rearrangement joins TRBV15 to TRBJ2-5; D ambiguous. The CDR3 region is CATSGLIEIPKTQYF. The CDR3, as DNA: TGTGCCACCAGCGGCCTGATCGAAATCCCCAAGACCCAGTACTTC. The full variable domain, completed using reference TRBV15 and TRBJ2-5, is DAMVIQNPRYQVTQFGKPVTLSCSQTLNHNVMYWYQQKSSQAPKLLFHYYDKDFNNEADTPDNFQSRRPNTSFCFLDIRSPGLGDTAMYLCATSGLIEIPKTQYFGPGTRLLVL.